This TCR beta chain appears in the sequencing data of a study of blood T cell repertoires in COVID-19. About the study: There were acute and convalescent COVID-19 samples, and they came from the United States, Italy and Spain. T cells, B-cell-depleted T cells, or PBMCs supplied cDNA or gDNA.

As processed by the authors: Using reference gene primer amplification, nucleated cell counts were estimated. Assay used: immunoSEQ multiplex PCR; TCRdb lists only in-frame clones, some missing. D and trimming were read from the DNA, whereas the V and J calls and clone size are those reported in that table. The repertoire holds approximately 270,000 clones, with approximately 89% as singletons. V lost 2 bases and J 0 bases, leaving 16 bases between the germline ends. The CDR3 is 17 amino acids. Germline assignment: CDR1 ENHRY and CDR2 SYGVKD. Sequencing used peripheral blood. This rearrangement joins TRBV10-3 to TRBJ1-1, with D possibly TRBD1 on 6 matching bases. This receptor was obtained from a man between 40 and 49 years old with active or convalescent COVID-19. The DNA of the CDR3 is TGTGCCATCAGTGAGATTTCTCGGGGGGCTTTGAACACTGAAGCTTTCTTT. It is translated as CAISEISRGALNTEAFF.